The text below deals with one T cell receptor beta chain. This clonotype was observed a handful of times. Its cognate antigen has yet to be identified. Per-nucleotide qualities are absent, and no much larger clonotype sits a single base away. This entry comes from a study of blood T cells in healthy people across ages (dated by TCRdb to between 2015 and 2016). Regarding the study in general: In model experiments, template switching captured roughly one uniquely barcoded TCR beta cDNA molecule for every two T cells. Age-related changes in TCR beta repertoire diversity were measured in the study by deep sequencing normalized with unique cDNA molecular identifiers. Four age groups were formed from the donors: young (average 16 years), middle-aged (just under 40), aged (about 62) and long-lived (approximately 78). Using the same blood draw, the study looked at two additional independent replicas of 1 million unique cDNA reads for two donors, one aged 18 to 29 and the other aged 80 or older. Broader findings and caveats from the paper: As age increased, observed TCR beta diversity per million T cells dropped in a roughly linear way, and a significant reduction was already evident by age 40. Because the CMV infection status of the donors was unknown, age-related changes in expanded clonotypes may potentially have been confounded. Bulk unsorted PBMC profiling prevented conclusive comparison of naive and antigen-experienced compartments. Estimates of total diversity based on one million sequenced T cells were regarded as lower bounds and as underestimates. A strong correlation was found between observed TCR beta diversity and the percentage of naive T cells measured by flow cytometry. Compared with the aged group, more naive CD4+ T cells, fewer expanded clones and increased TCR diversity were shown by the long-lived group, suggesting age selection.

A distance of 12 bases separates the germline ends of V and J, which lose 6 bases and 4 bases respectively. From the cysteine up to the phenylalanine, the CDR3 has a length of 14 residues. Solely the CDR3 DNA is kept, with 42 bases framed from the first base. The donors were a few dozen Caucasian individuals from Russia, aged 6 to 90 years, who were systemically healthy. Around 10 milliliters of peripheral blood were collected from each donor into EDTA-treated Vacutainer tubes. Ficoll-Paque density-gradient centrifugation was used to isolate PBMCs, with at least 6.5 million per sample. Total RNA, at least 6 micrograms per sample, was extracted from PBMCs with Trizol reagent. Naive CD45RAhigh/CD27high T cell percentages were measured by flow cytometry on a PBMC aliquot from every donor. Receptor libraries were prepared by 5' RACE. The reads were generated on an Illumina HiSeq 2500. The second PCR ran for about 7 to 11 cycles and used a J-beta primer mix along with a sample-barcoded 5' primer. Each TCR beta cDNA molecule received a unique molecular identifier from a template-switch 5' adaptor carrying 12 random nucleotides. Each sample yielded at least 2.5 million CDR3-containing paired-end reads. First-strand cDNA was synthesized from all RNA with the Mint cDNA synthesis kit, primed by a TRBC-specific oligonucleotide. Following uracil-DNA glycosylase treatment, all cDNA underwent a first 18-cycle PCR with the universal primers M1SS and BC2_uni_R. Processing in the source paper ran as follows. For normalization, 1 million high-quality reads were randomly selected from each sample, with every read carrying a distinct molecular identifier. Instead of being binned into consensus sequences, reads with shared molecular identifiers were discarded. MiTCR, set to a Q25 quality threshold and the strictest error-elimination algorithm, was used for CDR3 identification, clonotype clustering and error correction. A nonparametric unseen species model with Euler transformation was used to estimate lower-bound total TCR beta diversity. Starting from the raw public reads, TCRdb applied fastp trimming at Q25, assembled clones with MiXCR and retained in-frame beta chains. Duplicate CDR3 protein sequences are folded into a single record with the most common DNA and genes. Clone size and V and J calls follow TCRdb, not the original study. Recorded for this sample are around 800,000 distinct CDR3 sequences; about a quarter of them occurred a single time. The top ten constitute roughly 3.1% of the sample.

These records were also assigned to another study, of T cells of mothers and their children. In that second paper, the authors write: The donors were nine systemically healthy Caucasian individuals, made up of three mothers and their six children. cDNA synthesis used all of the extracted RNA, with 1.5 ug of RNA in each 15 ul reaction. Sample barcodes and 2-4 random nucleotides were added via the M1S primer in the second PCR. Over 8.5 million TCR beta CDR3 reads came from each mother, compared with around 3 million reads from each child. TCR recombination output is similarly shaped by thymic selection in related and unrelated pairs, with a minor effect exerted by inherited differences. Normalized repertoire overlap was always slightly but never significantly higher in related than unrelated mother-child pairs. No persistent microchimeric T cell clones were detected, at a sensitivity of roughly 100 clones per million clonotypes. The study used deep NGS to compare TCR beta repertoires of mothers and children, seeking features distinguishing related mother-child pairs from unrelated individuals. On average, the children were roughly 12 +/- 4 years old, while the mothers were around 40 +/- 4 years old. After adapter ligation with NEBNext reagents, the libraries were sequenced on Illumina HiSeq 2000 with 100+100 nt paired-end reads. To avoid cross-contamination, the mother libraries and the child libraries were prepared a month apart and sequenced in separate runs. Between roughly 500,000 and 2,100,000 distinct TCR beta clonotypes were identified per donor. Naive TCR beta clonotypes were estimated from low-frequency clonotypes matched to each donor's FACS-determined naive share, without sorting.

This receptor chain uses TRBV12-3 or TRBV12-4 and TRBJ2-2; the D region may be TRBD1 or TRBD2, each matching 5 bases equally. The receptor's source is a boy under 18 in good health. The sequenced sample consisted of blood. The CDR3 protein is CASRGTSSTGELFF. Here is the DNA: TGTGCCAGCAGGGGGACCTCTTCCACCGGGGAGCTGTTTTTT.